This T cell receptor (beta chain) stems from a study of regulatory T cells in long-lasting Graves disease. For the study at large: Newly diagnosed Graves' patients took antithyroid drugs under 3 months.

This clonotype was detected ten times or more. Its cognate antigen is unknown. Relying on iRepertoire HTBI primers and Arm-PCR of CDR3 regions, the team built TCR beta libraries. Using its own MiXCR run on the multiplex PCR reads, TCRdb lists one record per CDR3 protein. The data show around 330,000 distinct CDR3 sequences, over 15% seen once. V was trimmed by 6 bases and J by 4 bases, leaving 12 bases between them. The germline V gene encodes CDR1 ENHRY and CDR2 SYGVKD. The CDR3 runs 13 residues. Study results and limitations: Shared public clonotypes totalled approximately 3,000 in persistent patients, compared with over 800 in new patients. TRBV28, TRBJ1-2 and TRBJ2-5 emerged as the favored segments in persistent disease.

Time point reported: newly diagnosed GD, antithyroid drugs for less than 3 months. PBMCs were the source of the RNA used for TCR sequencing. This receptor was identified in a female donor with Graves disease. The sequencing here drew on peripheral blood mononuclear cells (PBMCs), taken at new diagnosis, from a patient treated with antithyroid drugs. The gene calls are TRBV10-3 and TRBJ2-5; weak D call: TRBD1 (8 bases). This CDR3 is CAISHRGGETQYF. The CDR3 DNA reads TGTGCCATCAGCCACAGGGGGGGAGAGACCCAGTACTTC.